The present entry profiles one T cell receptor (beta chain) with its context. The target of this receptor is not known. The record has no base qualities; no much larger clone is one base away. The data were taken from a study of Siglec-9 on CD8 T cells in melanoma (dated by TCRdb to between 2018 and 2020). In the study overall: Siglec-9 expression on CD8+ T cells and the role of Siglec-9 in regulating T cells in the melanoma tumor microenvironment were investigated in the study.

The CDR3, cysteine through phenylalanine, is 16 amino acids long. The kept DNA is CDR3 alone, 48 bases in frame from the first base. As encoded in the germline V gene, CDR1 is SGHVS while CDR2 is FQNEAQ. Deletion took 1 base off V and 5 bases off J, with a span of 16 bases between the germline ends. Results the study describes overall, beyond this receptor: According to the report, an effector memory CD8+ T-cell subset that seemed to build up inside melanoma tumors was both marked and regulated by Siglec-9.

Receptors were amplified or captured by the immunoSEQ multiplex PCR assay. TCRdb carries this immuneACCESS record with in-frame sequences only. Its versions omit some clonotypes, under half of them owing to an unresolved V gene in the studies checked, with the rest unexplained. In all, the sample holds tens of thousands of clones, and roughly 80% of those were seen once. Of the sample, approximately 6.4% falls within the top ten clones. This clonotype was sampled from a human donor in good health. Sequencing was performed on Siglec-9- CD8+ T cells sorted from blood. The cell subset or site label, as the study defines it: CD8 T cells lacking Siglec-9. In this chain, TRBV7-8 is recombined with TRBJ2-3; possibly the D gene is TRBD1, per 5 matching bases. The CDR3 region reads CASSLGVGHRKDTQYF. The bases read TGTGCCAGCAGCTTAGGGGTGGGGCACAGGAAAGATACGCAGTATTTT.